This T cell receptor (beta chain) came from a study of beta chain features in type 1 diabetes. Investigators reverse transcribed all isolated RNA, so they sequenced expressed TCRB transcripts. The protocol was immunoSEQ multiplex PCR, while the TCRdb copy is restricted to in-frame clones and leaves out a portion. The sample has around 180,000 clones, 13% seen once; the top ten hold 0.6% to 0.8%. The CDR3 consists of 14 residues. CDR1 and CDR2 from the germline V gene are MGHDK and SYGVNS. Unmatched junction bases numbered 4, after V lost 5 bases and J lost 4 bases. The TCR sequence derives from a woman aged 18 to 35 in good health. This chain uses TRBV25-1 with TRBJ2-7; 11 bases are shared with TRBD1. The sample consisted of central memory CD4+ T cells from blood. The CDR3 is CASSTGTGGYEQYF. The CDR3 DNA reads as TGTGCCAGCAGTACCGGGACAGGGGGTTACGAGCAGTACTTC.